This is a list of T cell receptor beta chains from one sample in a study of blood T cell repertoires in COVID-19. Profiling relied on immunoSEQ multiplex PCR, and the TCRdb table lists in-frame clones only, not all of them. The table lists 74,000 or so clones, 75% to 90% of them singletons. The sample taken for sequencing was peripheral blood. All receptors come from a man aged 50-60 years with acute or convalescent COVID-19. The CDR3 runs from the conserved cysteine through the conserved F or W. The order of the fields is D gene, clone size, V gene, J gene, CDR3 protein, CDR3 DNA. The D gene is left open where the match is weak. For some rows the clone size is stated as once, few or many, or as a class when expanded; others skip it.

>TRBD2|-|TRBV7-2|TRBJ2-1
CASSPPGLAGVSEQFF
TGTGCCAGCAGCCCCCCCGGACTAGCGGGAGTTTCTGAGCAGTTCTTC
>-|-|TRBV19|TRBJ1-5
CASSIGRGMSNQPQHF
TGTGCCAGTAGTATCGGGAGAGGGATGAGCAATCAGCCCCAGCATTTT
>-|-|TRBV11-1|TRBJ2-7
CASSSADEQYF
TGTGCCAGCAGCTCGGCGGACGAGCAGTACTTC
>-|-|TRBV6-2/TRBV6-3|TRBJ1-1
CASSGEGYPEAFF
TGTGCCAGCAGTGGGGAGGGGTACCCTGAAGCTTTCTTT
>TRBD1|-|TRBV6-2/TRBV6-3|TRBJ1-1
CASSRDRVNTEAFF
TGTGCCAGCAGTCGGGACAGGGTCAACACTGAAGCTTTCTTT
>-|-|TRBV2|TRBJ1-1
CASSESRIEAFF
TGTGCCAGCAGTGAATCCAGGATTGAAGCTTTCTTT
>TRBD1|-|TRBV28|TRBJ1-5
CASNDRVDDQPQHF
TGTGCCAGCAACGACAGGGTCGACGATCAGCCCCAGCATTTT
>-|-|TRBV10-1|TRBJ2-1
CASSESVAGSYNEQFF
TGCGCCAGCAGTGAGTCGGTGGCGGGATCGTACAATGAGCAGTTCTTC
>-|once|TRBV29-1|TRBJ1-2
CSVPDSGFYGYTF
TGCAGCGTTCCCGACAGTGGATTCTATGGCTACACCTTC
>TRBD1|-|TRBV7-9|TRBJ1-2
CASSERTGAGGYTF
TGTGCCAGCAGCGAGAGGACAGGGGCAGGTGGCTACACCTTC
>-|-|TRBV5-1|TRBJ1-3
CASSFGQASGNTIYF
TGCGCCAGCAGCTTTGGGCAGGCCTCTGGAAACACCATATATTTT
>TRBD2|-|TRBV6-2/TRBV6-3|TRBJ2-3
CASRPLTSGSTDTQYF
TGTGCCAGCAGACCTCTTACTAGCGGTAGCACAGATACGCAGTATTTT
>-|-|TRBV11-2|TRBJ2-1
CASSHLGGEQFF
TGTGCCAGCAGCCATCTTGGCGGTGAGCAGTTCTTC
>-|-|TRBV2|TRBJ2-5
CASSGDSGRETQYF
TGTGCCAGCAGTGGGGACAGCGGGCGGGAGACCCAGTACTTC
>-|-|TRBV24-1|TRBJ2-7
CATSGQTYEQYF
TGTGCCACCAGCGGACAGACCTACGAGCAGTACTTC
>-|-|TRBV28|TRBJ1-2
CAGQAGLQGGYTF
TGTGCCGGGCAGGCAGGGTTACAAGGTGGCTACACCTTC
>TRBD2|-|TRBV7-9|TRBJ2-1
CASSPGGAGGHNEQFF
TGTGCCAGCAGCCCCGGGGGAGCGGGAGGTCACAATGAGCAGTTCTTC
>-|-|TRBV2|TRBJ2-1
CASRRLTILDNEQFF
TGTGCCAGCAGACGACTGACTATTCTTGACAATGAGCAGTTCTTC
>TRBD1|-|TRBV11-3|TRBJ2-3
CASSRDRGTDTQYF
TGTGCCAGCAGCAGGGACAGAGGCACAGATACGCAGTATTTT
>-|-|TRBV21-1|TRBJ1-5
CASSKAGGTNQPQHF
TGTGCCAGCAGCAAAGCCGGCGGCACCAATCAGCCCCAGCATTTT
>TRBD1|-|TRBV24-1|TRBJ1-1
CATSDSRQGRGAFF
TGTGCCACCAGTGATTCCCGACAGGGTCGAGGAGCTTTCTTT
>TRBD1|-|TRBV5-5|TRBJ2-7
CASSPLGDRVTYEQYF
TGTGCCAGCAGCCCCCTCGGGGACAGGGTCACCTACGAGCAGTACTTC
>TRBD1|-|TRBV5-1|TRBJ1-5
CASSSTGVDQPQHF
TGCGCCAGCAGCTCCACAGGGGTAGATCAGCCCCAGCATTTT
>TRBD1|-|TRBV7-9|TRBJ2-4
CASSLSQGEWAKNIQYF
TGTGCCAGCAGCTTGTCCCAGGGGGAATGGGCCAAAAACATTCAGTACTTC
>-|few|TRBV3-1/TRBV3-2|TRBJ2-7
CASSPLTTGRESYEQYF
TGTGCCAGCAGCCCACTAACAACAGGGCGCGAATCCTACGAGCAGTACTTC
>-|-|TRBV9|TRBJ1-4
CASSVRPYGEGLATNEKLFF
TGTGCCAGCAGCGTACGCCCCTATGGGGAGGGTCTGGCAACTAATGAAAAACTGTTTTTT
>TRBD2|-|TRBV6-6|TRBJ2-5
CASTGGGAKETQYF
TGTGCCAGCACGGGGGGAGGGGCCAAAGAGACCCAGTACTTC
>-|-|TRBV18|TRBJ2-2
CASSLLQQGNTGELFF
TGTGCCAGCTCACTTCTGCAACAGGGGAACACCGGGGAGCTGTTTTTT
>-|-|TRBV4-3|TRBJ2-7
CASSQARGYEQYF
TGCGCCAGCAGCCAGGCCCGCGGGTACGAGCAGTACTTC
>-|-|TRBV5-5|TRBJ1-1
CASSLVELEAFF
TGTGCCAGCAGCTTAGTCGAACTTGAAGCTTTCTTT
>TRBD2|-|TRBV7-2|TRBJ2-5
CASSSGFAGGPIETQYF
TGTGCCAGCAGCTCGGGGTTTGCGGGAGGGCCCATAGAGACCCAGTACTTC
>TRBD1|-|TRBV18|TRBJ2-5
CASSRTGNGETQYF
TGTGCCAGCTCGAGGACAGGGAATGGGGAGACCCAGTACTTC
>-|-|TRBV27|TRBJ2-3
CASSWTVTDTQYF
TGTGCCAGCAGTTGGACTGTCACAGATACGCAGTATTTT
>-|few|TRBV12-3/TRBV12-4|TRBJ1-6
CASSLNERSPLHF
TGTGCCAGCAGCCTCAACGAGAGGTCACCCCTCCACTTT
>-|-|TRBV6-5|TRBJ1-1
CASSHPKGRIVEAFF
TGTGCCAGCAGTCACCCCAAGGGGAGGATTGTTGAAGCTTTCTTT
>TRBD1|-|TRBV9|TRBJ1-3
CASSTSGGFHSGNTIYF
TGTGCCAGCAGCACTTCAGGGGGGTTCCACTCTGGAAACACCATATATTTT
>-|-|TRBV29-1|TRBJ2-2
CSVEGLTGELFF
TGCAGCGTTGAAGGGCTCACCGGGGAGCTGTTTTTT
>TRBD2|-|TRBV28|TRBJ2-1
CASSWTSGTENEQFF
TGTGCCAGCAGTTGGACTAGCGGGACAGAGAATGAGCAGTTCTTC
>-|-|TRBV11-1|TRBJ2-2
CASSLAPTFGAGYTGELFF
TGTGCCAGCAGCTTAGCACCAACCTTCGGGGCGGGATACACCGGGGAGCTGTTTTTT
>TRBD1|-|TRBV7-2|TRBJ1-4
CASSPRTGEVYNEKLFF
TGTGCCAGCAGCCCCCGGACAGGGGAGGTATACAATGAAAAACTGTTTTTT
>-|-|TRBV28|TRBJ2-5
CASSLRAGRQAGGETQYF
TGTGCCAGCAGTTTACGGGCAGGGCGCCAAGCTGGGGGGGAGACCCAGTACTTC
>TRBD1|-|TRBV27|TRBJ2-7
CASSLVPGQGFEQYF
TGTGCCAGCAGTTTAGTTCCGGGACAGGGCTTCGAGCAGTACTTC
>TRBD1|-|TRBV7-9|TRBJ1-2
CASSSDRSGSSYTF
TGTGCCAGCAGCTCGGACAGGTCTGGCTCTTCTTACACCTTC
>-|-|TRBV20-1|TRBJ1-1
CSVSGNTEAFF
TGCAGTGTTTCGGGAAACACTGAAGCTTTCTTT
>-|-|TRBV19|TRBJ1-1
CASSIGSTLPGTEAFF
TGTGCCAGTAGTATAGGCTCAACCCTGCCAGGGACTGAAGCTTTCTTT
>-|-|TRBV6-6|TRBJ2-5
CASSYGSGNGQETQYF
TGTGCCAGCAGTTACGGGAGCGGTAACGGTCAAGAGACCCAGTACTTC
>TRBD2|-|TRBV6-4|TRBJ2-1
CASSVSGTSGNNEQFF
TGTGCCAGCAGTGTATCGGGGACTAGCGGGAACAATGAGCAGTTCTTC